Detailed here is one T cell receptor beta chain. The data were taken from a study of blood T cell repertoires in COVID-19. Study-level background: The origin of the acute and convalescent COVID-19 samples was the United States, Italy and Spain.

Assay used: immunoSEQ multiplex PCR; TCRdb lists only in-frame clones, some missing. Among roughly 380,000 clones listed, about nine tenths were seen once. This CDR3 contains 15 residues. V lost 6 bases to trimming and J lost 2 bases, with 14 bases between them. Germline CDR1 reads MNHEY; CDR2 reads SMNVEV (reference sequence). The receptor's source is a woman aged 30 to 39 who had been exposed to COVID-19. The chain is built from TRBV27 and TRBJ2-1; the D is unclear. Sequences were obtained from PBMCs or T cells enriched from blood (not recorded which). CDR3 sequence reads: CASSPAETPYNEQFF. CDR3 sequence (DNA): TGTGCCAGCAGCCCCGCGGAGACCCCCTACAATGAGCAGTTCTTC.